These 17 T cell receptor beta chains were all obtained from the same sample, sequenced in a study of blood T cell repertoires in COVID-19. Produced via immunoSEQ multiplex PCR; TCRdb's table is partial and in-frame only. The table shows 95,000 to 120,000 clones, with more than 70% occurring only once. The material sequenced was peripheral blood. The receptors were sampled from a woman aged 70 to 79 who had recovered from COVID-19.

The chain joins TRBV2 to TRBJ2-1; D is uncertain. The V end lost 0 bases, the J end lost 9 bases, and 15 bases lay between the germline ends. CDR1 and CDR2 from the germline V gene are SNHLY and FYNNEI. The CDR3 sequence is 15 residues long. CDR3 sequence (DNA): TGTGCCAGCAGTGAAGCAAGAGGAGTAGTGGGTGAGCAGTTCTTC. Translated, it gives CASSEARGVVGEQFF.

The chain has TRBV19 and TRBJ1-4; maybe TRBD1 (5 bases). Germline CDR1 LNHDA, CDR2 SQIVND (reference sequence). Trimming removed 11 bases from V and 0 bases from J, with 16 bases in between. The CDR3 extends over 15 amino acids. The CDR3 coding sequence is TGTGCCTCCCGCCCGGAGACAGCAACTAATGAAAAACTGTTTTTT. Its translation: CASRPETATNEKLFF.

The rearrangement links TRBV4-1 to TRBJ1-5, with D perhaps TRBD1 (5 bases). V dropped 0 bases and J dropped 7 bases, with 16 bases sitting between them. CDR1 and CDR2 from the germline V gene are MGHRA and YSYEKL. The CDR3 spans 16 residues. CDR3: CASSQEGVGRGQPQHF. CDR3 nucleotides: TGCGCCAGCAGCCAAGAGGGGGTCGGGCGGGGACAGCCCCAGCATTTT.

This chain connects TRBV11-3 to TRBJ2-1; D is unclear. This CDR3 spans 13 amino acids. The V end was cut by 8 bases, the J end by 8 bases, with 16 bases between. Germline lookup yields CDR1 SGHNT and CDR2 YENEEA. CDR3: CASGFARVDEQFF. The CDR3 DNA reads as TGTGCCAGCGGATTCGCCCGGGTCGATGAGCAGTTCTTC.

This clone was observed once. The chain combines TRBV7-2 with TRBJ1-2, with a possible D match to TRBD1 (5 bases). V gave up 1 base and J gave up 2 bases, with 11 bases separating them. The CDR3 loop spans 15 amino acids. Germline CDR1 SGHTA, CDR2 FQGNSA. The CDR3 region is CASSLGRGGNYGYTF. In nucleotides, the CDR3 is TGTGCCAGCAGCTTAGGGAGGGGAGGAAACTATGGCTACACCTTC.

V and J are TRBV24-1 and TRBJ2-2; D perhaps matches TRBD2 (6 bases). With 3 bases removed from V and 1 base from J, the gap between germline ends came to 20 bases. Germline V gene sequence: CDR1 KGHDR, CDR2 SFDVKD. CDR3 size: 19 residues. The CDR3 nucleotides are TGTGCCACCAGTGATCCTTCCCCCCTTTGGGGGGTGAACACCGGGGAGCTGTTTTTT. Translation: CATSDPSPLWGVNTGELFF.

CDR3 in DNA: TGTGCCAGCGGTCCGGGACATCTTAACACCGGGGAGCTGTTTTTT. Protein product: CASGPGHLNTGELFF. This chain uses TRBV27 with TRBJ2-2; TRBD1 might be the D (6 bases). V lost 8 bases to trimming and J lost 2 bases, with 15 bases between them. This CDR3 spans 15 amino acids. Germline V gene data show CDR1 as MNHEY and CDR2 as SMNVEV (reference sequence).

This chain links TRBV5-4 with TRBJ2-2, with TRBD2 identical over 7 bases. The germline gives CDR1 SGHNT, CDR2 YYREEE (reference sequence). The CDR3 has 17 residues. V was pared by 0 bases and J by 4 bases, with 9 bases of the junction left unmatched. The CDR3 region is CASSLAYGGGRTGELFF. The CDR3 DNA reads TGTGCCAGCAGCTTGGCCTACGGGGGAGGGCGCACCGGGGAGCTGTTTTTT.

The chain's CDR3 is CASSFDRAGETQYF. The DNA for the CDR3 is TGTGCCAGCAGTTTTGACAGGGCCGGGGAGACCCAGTACTTC. The V call is TRBV6-5, the J call TRBJ2-5; 7 positions match TRBD1. The CDR3 is 14 amino acids. CDR1 is MNHEY, CDR2 SVGAGI, per germline. V shed 4 bases and J 5 bases; nucleotides not matched to a gene: 7.

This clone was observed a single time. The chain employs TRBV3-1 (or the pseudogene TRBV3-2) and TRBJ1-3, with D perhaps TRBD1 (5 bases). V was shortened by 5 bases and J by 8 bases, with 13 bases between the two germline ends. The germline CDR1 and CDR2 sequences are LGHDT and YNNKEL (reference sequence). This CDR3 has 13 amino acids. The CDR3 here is CASSYRKGDTIYF. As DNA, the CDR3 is TGTGCCAGCAGCTACCGAAAAGGGGACACCATATATTTT.

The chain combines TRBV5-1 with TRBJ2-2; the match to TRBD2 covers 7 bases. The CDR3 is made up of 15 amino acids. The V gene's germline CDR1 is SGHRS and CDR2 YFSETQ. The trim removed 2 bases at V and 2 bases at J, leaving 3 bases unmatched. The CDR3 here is CASSLTSANTGELFF. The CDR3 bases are TGCGCCAGCAGCTTAACTAGCGCAAACACCGGGGAGCTGTTTTTT.

The CDR3 here is CASRPSQETQYF. For the CDR3, the DNA is TGCGCCAGCAGACCCAGCCAAGAGACCCAGTACTTC. The V call is TRBV5-1, the J call TRBJ2-5; D remains ambiguous. The ends were cut back, 5 bases at V and 1 base at J, with 6 bases in the middle. The germline V gene has CDR1 SGHRS and CDR2 YFSETQ. This CDR3 comprises 12 residues.

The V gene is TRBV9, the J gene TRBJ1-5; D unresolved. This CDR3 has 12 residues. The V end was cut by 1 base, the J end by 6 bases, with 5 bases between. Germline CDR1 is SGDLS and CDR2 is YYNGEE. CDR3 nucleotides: TGTGCCAGCAGCGTACTAGGTCAGCCCCAGCATTTT. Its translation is CASSVLGQPQHF.

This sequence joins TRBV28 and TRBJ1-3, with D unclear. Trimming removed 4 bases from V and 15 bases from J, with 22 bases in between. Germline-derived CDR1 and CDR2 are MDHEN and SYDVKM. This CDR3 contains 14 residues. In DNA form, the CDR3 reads TGTGCCAGCAGTTCGCGGACCCCCCGTAATAGCGAATATTTT. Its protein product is CASSSRTPRNSEYF. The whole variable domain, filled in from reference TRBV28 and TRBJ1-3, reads DVKVTQSSRYLVKRTGEKVFLECVQDMDHENMFWYRQDPGLGLRLIYFSYDVKMKEKGDIPEGYSVSREKKERFSLILESASTNQTSMYLCASSSRTPRNSEYFGEGSWLTVV.

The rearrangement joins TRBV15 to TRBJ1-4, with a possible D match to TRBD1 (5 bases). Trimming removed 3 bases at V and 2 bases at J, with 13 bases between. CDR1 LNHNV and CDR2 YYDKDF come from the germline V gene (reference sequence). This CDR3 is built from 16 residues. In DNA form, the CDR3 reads TGTGCCACCAGCAGGGGCGTTGGGGCTACTAATGAAAAACTGTTTTTT. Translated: CATSRGVGATNEKLFF.

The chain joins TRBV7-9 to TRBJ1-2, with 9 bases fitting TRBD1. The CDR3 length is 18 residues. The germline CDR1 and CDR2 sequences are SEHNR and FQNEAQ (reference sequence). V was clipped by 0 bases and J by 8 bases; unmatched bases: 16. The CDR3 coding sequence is TGTGCCAGCAGCTTAGCGCACTATCACGTACAGGGGGCATGGGGCTACACCTTC. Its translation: CASSLAHYHVQGAWGYTF.

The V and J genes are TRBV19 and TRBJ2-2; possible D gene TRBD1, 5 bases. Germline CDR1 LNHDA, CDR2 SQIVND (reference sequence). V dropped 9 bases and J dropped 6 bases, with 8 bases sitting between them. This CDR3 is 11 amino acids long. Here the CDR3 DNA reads TGTGCCAGAGGGGCCCCCGGGGAGCTGTTTTTT. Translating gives CARGAPGELFF.